This T cell receptor beta chain was recorded in a study of blood T cell repertoires in COVID-19. Study in general: The United States, Italy and Spain were the sources of the acute and convalescent COVID-19 samples. Nucleic acid was either cDNA or gDNA, and it came from T cells, B-cell-depleted T cells, or PBMCs.

V shed 0 bases and J shed 1 base, with 14 bases lying between them. Germline CDR1 is SGHTS and CDR2 is YDEGEE. The CDR3 is 17 residues long. Original analysis: Scientists estimated how many nucleated cells there were by amplifying reference gene primers. Profiled with immunoSEQ multiplex PCR; TCRdb holds only in-frame clones, not every one. The D gene and trimming were derived from the DNA, and the V and J assignments and clone size from that table. The sample has about 74,000 clones; approximately 80% are singletons. The chain combines TRBV5-8 with TRBJ2-1, with D tentatively TRBD2 (5 bases). The TCR was taken from a human donor in a cohort sampled during active COVID-19. Sequencing was done on a sample of peripheral blood. This CDR3 reads CASSLAVLALSYNEQFF. In nucleotides, the CDR3 is TGTGCCAGCAGCTTGGCCGTGCTAGCTCTGTCCTACAATGAGCAGTTCTTC.